A selection of T cell receptor beta chains follows, all from one sample in a study of T cell responses to AZD1222 COVID-19 vaccine. Assay: immunoSEQ multiplex PCR; the TCRdb copy retains only in-frame clones and omits some. Among about 100,000 clones listed, more than 75% were seen once. This material consisted of peripheral blood, taken on day 0 of AZD1222 vaccination. The receptors were sampled from an adult in good health. CDR3s include the opening cysteine and the closing phenylalanine or tryptophan. A D gene is named only where the DNA matches it firmly. Where a row states a size, it is once, few, many or the class of an expanded clone; other rows omit it.

V gene	J gene	clone size	D gene	CDR3 DNA	CDR3 protein
TRBV7-9	TRBJ2-3	-	TRBD2	TGTGCCAGCAGCTTAGCAGGTCTAGCGGTCACAGATACGCAGTATTTT	CASSLAGLAVTDTQYF
TRBV28	TRBJ2-7	-	-	TGTGCCAGCAGTTCGGACTATCCCCGGCCCTACGAGCAGTACTTC	CASSSDYPRPYEQYF
TRBV11-2	TRBJ2-5	-	TRBD1	TGTGCCAGCAGCTTAGGAGGGACAGAGAGGGAGACCCAGTACTTC	CASSLGGTERETQYF
TRBV7-9	TRBJ1-1	-	-	TGTGCCAGCAGCTTACAAATGAACACTGAAGCTTTCTTT	CASSLQMNTEAFF
TRBV4-1	TRBJ1-5	-	-	TGCGCCAGCAGCCGAGGCCTCAGCAATCAGCCCCAGCATTTT	CASSRGLSNQPQHF
TRBV7-8	TRBJ2-7	once	TRBD2	TGTGCCAGCAGCTTAACTAGCGGGGGTACCTCCTACGAGCAGTACTTC	CASSLTSGGTSYEQYF
TRBV2	TRBJ1-1	-	TRBD1	TGTGCCAGCAGGGCGGACAGGGAGAACACTGAAGCTTTCTTT	CASRADRENTEAFF
TRBV19	TRBJ2-3	-	-	TGTGCCAGTAGTATAGAGGTCGATACGCAGTATTTT	CASSIEVDTQYF
TRBV7-9	TRBJ1-5	-	TRBD1	TGTGCCAGCAGCTTATTCAGGGGGTATAGCAATCAGCCCCAGCATTTT	CASSLFRGYSNQPQHF
TRBV5-1	TRBJ2-1	-	TRBD2	TGCGCCAGCAGCTTGGGTGTAGCGGGAGTGGGGAATGAGCAGTTCTTC	CASSLGVAGVGNEQFF
TRBV5-4	TRBJ2-1	-	TRBD2	TGTGCCAGCAGCTTGGTTCTAGCGGGTTTAAGCTCCTACAATGAGCAGTTCTTC	CASSLVLAGLSSYNEQFF
TRBV30	TRBJ1-1	-	-	TGTGCCTGGATTCAGGGGAAAACTGAAGCTTTCTTT	CAWIQGKTEAFF
TRBV28	TRBJ1-1	-	-	TGTGCCAGCAGTTTCGGGGGGCCGGGGACTGAAGCTTTCTTT	CASSFGGPGTEAFF
TRBV27	TRBJ1-5	-	-	TGTGCCAGCAGTTTCGGGACGGCCGATCAGCCCCAGCATTTT	CASSFGTADQPQHF
TRBV19	TRBJ1-1	-	-	TGTGCCAGTTCCGGGAGCACTGAAGCTTTCTTT	CASSGSTEAFF
TRBV5-1	TRBJ2-7	once	TRBD1	TGCGCCAGCAGGCGGGACAGGGGTTTTTACGAGCAGTACTTC	CASRRDRGFYEQYF
TRBV19	TRBJ2-2	-	TRBD1	TGTGCCACTCCGGCGGGACAGGGGTCTGTGAACACCGGGGAGCTGTTTTTT	CATPAGQGSVNTGELFF
TRBV30	TRBJ2-6	-	-	TGTGCCTGGAGTGGGTCCGGGGCCAACGTCCTGACTTTC	CAWSGSGANVLTF
TRBV5-4	TRBJ2-3	-	-	TGTGCCAGCAGCTTCAAAGGGCGGGGCCGCACAGATACGCAGTATTTT	CASSFKGRGRTDTQYF
TRBV7-2	TRBJ2-1	once	TRBD1	TGTGCCAGCAGCTTAGCGGGACAGGGAGGCGGCTACAATGAGCAGTTCTTC	CASSLAGQGGGYNEQFF
TRBV18	TRBJ2-5	-	-	TGTGCCAGCTCACCTCTTAAGTCTACTGAAGAGACCCAGTACTTC	CASSPLKSTEETQYF
TRBV14	TRBJ1-1	-	-	TGTGCCAGCAGCAAAAGGTCTGCGGGGACTGAAGCTTTCTTT	CASSKRSAGTEAFF
TRBV6-1	TRBJ1-6	-	-	TGTGCCAGCAGTGAATGGCCAGGGTTTAATTCACCCCTCCACTTT	CASSEWPGFNSPLHF
TRBV24-1	TRBJ1-2	once	-	TGTGCCACCAGTGACTCGTGGGGGCAATATGGCTACACCTTC	CATSDSWGQYGYTF
TRBV30	TRBJ1-1	-	-	TGTGCCTGGAGTGTAGGTTCAGGGTATAGCACTGAAGCTTTCTTT	CAWSVGSGYSTEAFF
TRBV7-9	TRBJ2-2	-	TRBD1	TGTGCCAGCAGCTTAGAACAGGGGGCGAAGTACACCGGGGAGCTGTTTTTT	CASSLEQGAKYTGELFF
TRBV10-2	TRBJ1-2	-	TRBD1	TGCGCCAGCAGGGGACAGGGGAATAACTATGGCTACACCTTC	CASRGQGNNYGYTF
TRBV19	TRBJ2-5	-	-	TGTGCCAGTAGTATTGGCGGGCAAGAGACCCAGTACTTC	CASSIGGQETQYF
TRBV10-3	TRBJ1-2	-	-	TGTGCCATCAGCCAGGGTAACTATGGCTACACCTTC	CAISQGNYGYTF
TRBV4-2	TRBJ1-2	-	-	TGTGCCAGCAGCCAAGACGACCAGGGCAGCTATGGCTACACCTTC	CASSQDDQGSYGYTF
TRBV16	TRBJ1-2	once	-	TGTGCCAGCAGCCAATCGGGGTTTTCTCCTGGCTACACCTTC	CASSQSGFSPGYTF
TRBV3-1/TRBV3-2	TRBJ2-5	-	-	TGTGCCAGCAGCGGACTAGGGGGGGGAGAGACCCAGTACTTC	CASSGLGGGETQYF
TRBV18	TRBJ1-2	-	-	TGTGCCAGCTCACCACTACAGGATACTAACTATGGCTACACCTTC	CASSPLQDTNYGYTF
TRBV7-9	TRBJ2-1	-	TRBD2	TGTGCCAGCAGCTTATCCGGGACTAGTCCTGAGTACAATGAGCAGTTCTTC	CASSLSGTSPEYNEQFF
TRBV7-3	TRBJ2-3	-	-	TGTGCCAGCAGCCGAGGGGCGACAGGCTCGAACACAGATACGCAGTATTTT	CASSRGATGSNTDTQYF
TRBV11-3	TRBJ2-2	-	TRBD1	TGTGCCAGCAGCCGGACAGGGAACACCGGGGAGCTGTTTTTT	CASSRTGNTGELFF
TRBV3-1/TRBV3-2	TRBJ1-3	once	-	TGTGCCAGCAGCCAAGGACAGCACTCTGGAAACACCATATATTTT	CASSQGQHSGNTIYF
TRBV7-3	TRBJ1-1	-	-	TGTGCCAGCAGAAACAGACAGGACACTGAAGCTTTCTTT	CASRNRQDTEAFF
TRBV19	TRBJ1-1	-	TRBD1	TGTGCCAGTAGTAAAGGACAGGGGGGTTTGTCGGTTGACACTGAAGCTTTCTTT	CASSKGQGGLSVDTEAFF
TRBV6-2/TRBV6-3	TRBJ1-1	-	-	TGTGCCAGCAGTTTCGAACAGGGTAGCGGAGTGAACACTGAAGCTTTCTTT	CASSFEQGSGVNTEAFF
TRBV9	TRBJ2-1	-	TRBD2	TGTGCCAGCAGCGTAGATGCGGGAGCCAACAATGAGCAGTTCTTC	CASSVDAGANNEQFF
TRBV24-1	TRBJ1-1	-	-	TGTGCCACCAGTGTAGCAGCTAACACTGAAGCTTTCTTT	CATSVAANTEAFF
TRBV30	TRBJ2-7	-	-	TGTGCCGCGGTCGCGGCTGCCAGCTCCTACGAGCAGTACTTC	CAAVAAASSYEQYF
TRBV6-1	TRBJ2-7	once	TRBD2	TGTGCCAGCAGTGAAATACTAGCGGGAAGGGACGAGCAGTACTTC	CASSEILAGRDEQYF
TRBV27	TRBJ2-7	-	TRBD2	TGTGCCAGCAGTAAGATTCGCGGACTAGCGGGAGGCTTAAACTACGAGCAGTACTTC	CASSKIRGLAGGLNYEQYF
TRBV5-1	TRBJ2-1	-	-	TGCGCCAGCAGCTCCACCAGGTATGAGCAGTTCTTC	CASSSTRYEQFF
TRBV30	TRBJ2-1	-	TRBD1	TGTGCCTGGGGAAGGGGGCCCCTACTAAACAATGAGCAGTTCTTC	CAWGRGPLLNNEQFF
TRBV29-1	TRBJ2-7	-	-	TGCAGCGTTGAAGAAAGGGATGTAGCCTACGAGCAGTACTTC	CSVEERDVAYEQYF
TRBV5-5	TRBJ1-1	-	-	TGTGCCAGCAGCTTGTCGGGGATCATGAACACTGAAGCTTTCTTT	CASSLSGIMNTEAFF
TRBV18	TRBJ1-1	-	-	TGTGCCAGCTCACCCGACGTTTACACTGAAGCTTTCTTT	CASSPDVYTEAFF
TRBV12-3/TRBV12-4	TRBJ1-2	-	-	TGTGCCAGCAGTTTCAGAGATTACTATGGCTACACCTTC	CASSFRDYYGYTF
TRBV5-1	TRBJ1-6	-	TRBD1	TGCGCCAGCAGCTTGGGGACAGGGAATTCACCCCTCCACTTT	CASSLGTGNSPLHF
TRBV19	TRBJ1-1	-	-	TGTGCCAGTAGCCCGGGGTACATGAACACTGAAGCTTTCTTT	CASSPGYMNTEAFF
TRBV7-2	TRBJ2-7	-	TRBD2	TGTGCCAGCAGCTATGCTAGACTAGCTGGGGTTTCCGAGCAGTACTTC	CASSYARLAGVSEQYF
TRBV28	TRBJ1-1	once	TRBD1	TGTGCCAGCAGTTTATCAGGGGGCATGGCTGAAGCTTTCTTT	CASSLSGGMAEAFF
TRBV13	TRBJ1-3	-	-	TGTGCCAGCGCTCCCGTGAGGGCTGGAAACACCATATATTTT	CASAPVRAGNTIYF
TRBV4-1	TRBJ2-1	once	-	TGCGCCAGCAGCCTGTTATTGGCGGAGGGGTACAATGAGCAGTTCTTC	CASSLLLAEGYNEQFF
TRBV6-2/TRBV6-3	TRBJ2-1	-	-	TGTGCCAGCAGTTACCAGTCGTATGACAATGAGCAGTTCTTC	CASSYQSYDNEQFF
TRBV19	TRBJ1-1	-	TRBD1	TGTGCCAGTAGGAGGGGCCTGGGACAGGGGAACACTGAAGCTTTCTTT	CASRRGLGQGNTEAFF
TRBV9	TRBJ2-1	-	TRBD2	TGTGCCAGCAGCGTAGAGAGAAGCGGGGTACCGGGACTAGCGGCCCGTGAGCAGTTCTTC	CASSVERSGVPGLAAREQFF